Following are 2 T cell receptor beta chains from one sample sequenced in a study of PD-L1 blockade in urothelial cancer. Described time point: pretreatment peripheral blood. The method was immunoSEQ multiplex PCR; TCRdb's version includes in-frame clones alone and lacks a portion of them. The sample lists about 55,000 clones, more than 75% occurring once. The sequences come from PBMCs, collected around atezolizumab (anti-PD-L1) treatment. The receptors here all came from a man in his fifties with urothelial cancer.

The V call is TRBV27, the J call TRBJ2-1; 9 positions match TRBD2. The V segment lost 5 bases and the J segment 3 bases; nucleotides outside the gene matches: 5. Germline CDR1 and CDR2: MNHEY and SMNVEV (reference sequence). This CDR3 has 15 amino acids. The CDR3 DNA sequence: TGTGCCAGCAGTCCCTCGACTAGCGGCTACAATGAGCAGTTCTTC. Translating gives CASSPSTSGYNEQFF.

The chain joins TRBV6-1 to TRBJ2-5, with D possibly TRBD1 on 6 matching bases. Germline assignment: CDR1 MNHNS and CDR2 SASEGT. With 6 bases removed from V and 5 bases from J, the gap between germline ends came to 13 bases. This CDR3 region has 13 residues. This CDR3 reads CASSKKRGETQYF. CDR3 DNA sequence: TGTGCCAGCAGCAAAAAAAGGGGGGAGACCCAGTACTTC.